This record covers a single TCR beta chain. Its specificity is not known. TCRdb keeps only in-frame clones here, not all; method: immunoSEQ multiplex PCR. The sample lists 85,000 to 120,000 clones, less than 95% occurring once. CDR1 and CDR2 (germline): SGHAT, FQNNGV. V was cut by 5 bases and J by 6 bases, with 20 bases left in between. This CDR3 region has 15 residues. The record originates from a study of T cell responses to AZD1222 COVID-19 vaccine. Study findings and constraints: When two AZD1222 doses had been given, Spike-specific TCR breadth and depth rose. Only a handful of AZD1222 recipients, six or seven in all, had baseline seropositivity. Unmutated regions of variants are reportedly targeted by nearly half of spike-specific TCRs.

The chain joins TRBV11-2 to TRBJ2-7; D gene unclear. The receptor's source is an adult who received the AZD1222 COVID-19 vaccine. The material sequenced was peripheral blood, taken 28 days after the second AZD1222 dose. DNA for the CDR3: TGTGCCAGCAGCCCCTCAATCGGCGTGGTCGGCGAGCAGTACTTC. This gives the protein CASSPSIGVVGEQYF.